This TCR beta chain was identified in a study of blood T cell dynamics during melanoma immunotherapy. The wider study: Patients with metastatic melanoma got pembrolizumab or nivolumab-ipilimumab as first-line care. Whole-study findings and limits: The study could not tell melanoma-specific clones from general immune activation.

Time point specified: pre-treatment baseline. Sampling occurred pretreatment (T0) and at week 3 (W3), after cycle one of checkpoint blockade. Regarding this clone: What it binds is not known.

The ends were cut back, 3 bases at V and 2 bases at J, with 14 bases in the middle. The CDR3 is made up of 16 amino acids. The germline gives CDR1 LNHDA, CDR2 SQIVND (reference sequence). A fixed DNA input of about 350 ng was used per bulk PBMC sample. Measured with immunoSEQ multiplex PCR; TCRdb has only the in-frame clones, and not every one. Here the sample spans about 10,000 clones, approximately 90% being singletons. The receptor was isolated from a human donor with melanoma. Sequenced here: blood, sampled from a patient treated with checkpoint blockade. This rearrangement joins TRBV19 to TRBJ1-5; D uncertain. CDR3 in DNA: TGTGCCAGTAGTATTTGGGAGGTAGCGCGCAATCAGCCCCAGCATTTT. This sequence encodes CASSIWEVARNQPQHF.